The 4 T cell receptor beta chains below all came from one sample that was sequenced in a study of T cells in women clearing cervical HPV infection. Assay used: immunoSEQ multiplex PCR; TCRdb lists only in-frame clones, some missing. Its table records about 39,000 clones. Sample: blood buffy coat. These receptors were obtained from a woman aged 18-70 years with a cervical HPV16 infection that either progressed to CIN3+ or cleared (not recorded which).

On this clone itself: The observed sequence ends 3 residues before the CDR3 terminus, with the missing tail filled in from the germline J gene. The V gene is TRBV20-1, the J gene TRBJ2-6; 9 bases are a match to TRBD1. V shed 6 bases and J 0 bases; nucleotides not matched to a gene: 6. CDR3 length equals 16 residues. Germline loops: CDR1 DFQATT, CDR2 SNEGSKA (reference sequence). Incomplete CDR3 DNA: TGCAGTGCACCGGACAGGGGTTTCTCTGGGGCCAACGTC. Residues: CSAPDRGFSGANV. Given in full, the CDR3 is CSAPDRGFSGANVLTF.

On this clone: The read gets to within 3 residues of the CDR3 end, and the germline J gene fills in the rest. This chain uses TRBV19 with TRBJ1-6, with D possibly matching TRBD1 (6 bases). The CDR3 sequence is 13 residues long. The germline V gene encodes CDR1 LNHDA and CDR2 SQIVND (reference sequence). The DNA read from the CDR3 is TGTGCCAGTAGTATAGGACGGGACAAGCCC. Its translation is CASSIGRDKP. The whole CDR3 region reads CASSIGRDKPLHF.

On this clone: The read ends 3 residues before the CDR3 terminus; that terminus is restored from the germline J gene. The rearrangement links TRBV6-1 to TRBJ1-5; a possible D gene is TRBD1 (6 bases). V was clipped by 2 bases and J by 4 bases, with 15 bases between them. The germline gives CDR1 MNHNS, CDR2 SASEGT. The CDR3 extends over 16 amino acids. The sequenced CDR3 bases are TGTGCCAGCAGTGAATCCTGGCGGGGGCGGAATCAGCCC. This encodes CASSESWRGRNQP. The whole CDR3 reads CASSESWRGRNQPQHF.

Concerning this clone itself: The DNA ends 3 residues before the CDR3 does, and the rest of the CDR3 is filled in from the germline J gene. The chain couples TRBV6-1 to TRBJ1-2; TRBD1 is a possible D gene (5 bases). V shed 1 base and J shed 2 bases, with 14 bases lying between them. The CDR3 loop spans 16 amino acids. Per germline, CDR1 MNHNS and CDR2 SASEGT. The CDR3 reads CASSEGPGRANYGYTF. The DNA read from the CDR3 is TGTGCCAGCAGTGAAGGGCCAGGGCGTGCCAACTATGGC.